The 5 T cell receptor beta chains reported below all come from one sample, sequenced in a study of early T cells in non-severe SARS-CoV-2 infection. TCRdb passed the 5' RACE reads through MiXCR, listing each CDR3 protein once. The table records 25,000 to 30,000 distinct CDR3 sequences, roughly 5% of them present only once. The sample consisted of whole blood. The source of these receptors is an adult who was a healthcare worker with PCR-confirmed SARS-CoV-2 infection or an uninfected control (not recorded which).

This clonotype was recorded many times. V and J are TRBV7-9 and TRBJ2-7; D not certain. Trimming left V 4 bases short and J 0 bases short, with 10 bases between. Germline CDR1 reads SEHNR; CDR2 reads FQNEAQ (reference sequence). The CDR3 runs 14 residues. The CDR3 loop is CASSSSRHSYEQYF. CDR3 nucleotide sequence: TGTGCCAGCAGCTCATCTAGACACTCCTACGAGCAGTACTTC.

This clonotype was recorded many times. V gene TRBV18 combines with J gene TRBJ1-5; D gene unclear. Germline-derived CDR1 and CDR2 are KGHSH and LQKENI. There are 13 residues in the CDR3. DNA of the CDR3: TGTGCGGTGGCGACGGAGGCCAATCAGCCCCAGCATTTT. Translation gives CAVATEANQPQHF.

The V gene is TRBV2, the J gene TRBJ1-6, with D possibly matching TRBD1 (5 bases). V was cut by 6 bases and J by 10 bases, with 16 bases left in between. The CDR3 sequence is 14 residues long. Per the germline V gene, CDR1 is SNHLY and CDR2 is FYNNEI. CDR3 loop: CASRPDSGGSPLHF. The CDR3 coding sequence is TGTGCCAGCAGACCCGACAGTGGCGGCTCACCCCTCCACTTT.

This clonotype was found a few times. The chain links TRBV4-3 to TRBJ2-2, with D unresolved. The CDR3 is 15 residues long. The V and J ends lost 5 bases and 6 bases respectively, with 16 bases between them. The germline V gene encodes CDR1 LGHNA and CDR2 YSLEER. CDR3 protein: CASSTTNRVAGELFF. The CDR3 nucleotides are TGCGCCAGCAGCACAACCAACAGAGTAGCCGGGGAGCTGTTTTTT.

The CDR3: CASSLTGASTDTQYF. CDR3 sequence (DNA): TGTGCCAGCAGCTTGACGGGGGCTAGCACAGATACGCAGTATTTT. The rearrangement uses TRBV11-1 and TRBJ2-3; the D gene could be TRBD1 or TRBD2 (6 bases each). CDR1 and CDR2 (germline): SGHAT, FQDESV (reference sequence). The CDR3 loop spans 15 amino acids. The germline V and J ends were trimmed by 3 bases and 0 bases, with 10 bases remaining between them. The entire variable domain, with the rest obtained from reference TRBV11-1 and TRBJ2-3, is as follows: EAEVAQSPRYKITEKSQAVAFWCDPISGHATLYWYRQILGQGPELLVQFQDESVVDDSQLPKDRFSAERLKGVDSTLKIQPAELGDSAMYLCASSLTGASTDTQYFGPGTRLTVL.